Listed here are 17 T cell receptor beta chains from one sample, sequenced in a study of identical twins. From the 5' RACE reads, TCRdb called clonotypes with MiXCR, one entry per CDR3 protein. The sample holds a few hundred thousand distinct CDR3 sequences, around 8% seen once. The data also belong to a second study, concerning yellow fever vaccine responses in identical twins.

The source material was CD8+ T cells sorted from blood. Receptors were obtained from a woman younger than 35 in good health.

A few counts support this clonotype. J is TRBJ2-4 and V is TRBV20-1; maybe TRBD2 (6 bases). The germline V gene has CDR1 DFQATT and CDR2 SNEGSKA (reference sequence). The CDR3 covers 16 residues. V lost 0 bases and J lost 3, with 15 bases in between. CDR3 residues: CSARDSTGEGKNIQYF. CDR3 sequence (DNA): TGCAGTGCTAGAGATTCGACGGGAGAGGGCAAAAACATTCAGTACTTC.

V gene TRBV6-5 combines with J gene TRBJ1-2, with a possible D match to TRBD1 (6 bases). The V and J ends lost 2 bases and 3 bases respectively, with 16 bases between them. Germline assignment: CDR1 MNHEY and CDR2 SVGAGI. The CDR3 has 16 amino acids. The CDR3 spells CASSYGTGARDYGYTF. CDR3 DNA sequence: TGTGCCAGCAGTTACGGGACGGGGGCTCGGGACTATGGCTACACCTTC.

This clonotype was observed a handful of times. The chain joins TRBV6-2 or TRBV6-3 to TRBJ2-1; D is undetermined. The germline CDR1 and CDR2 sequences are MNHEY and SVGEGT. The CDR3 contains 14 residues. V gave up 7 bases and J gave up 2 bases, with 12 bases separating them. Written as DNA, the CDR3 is TGTGCCAGCACCATTAAAGAACCCTACAATGAGCAGTTCTTC. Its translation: CASTIKEPYNEQFF.

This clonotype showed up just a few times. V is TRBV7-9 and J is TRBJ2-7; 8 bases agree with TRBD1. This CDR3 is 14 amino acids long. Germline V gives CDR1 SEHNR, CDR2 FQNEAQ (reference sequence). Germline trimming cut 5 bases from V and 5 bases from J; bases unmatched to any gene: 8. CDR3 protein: CASSAGGIIHEQYF. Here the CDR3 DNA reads TGTGCCAGCAGCGCAGGGGGCATTATCCACGAGCAGTACTTC.

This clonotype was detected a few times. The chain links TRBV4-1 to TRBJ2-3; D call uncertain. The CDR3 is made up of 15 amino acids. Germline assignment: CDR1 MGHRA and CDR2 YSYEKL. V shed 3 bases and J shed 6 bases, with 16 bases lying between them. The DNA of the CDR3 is TGCGCCAGCAGCCACTACCGGAATCTCCAGGATACGCAGTATTTT. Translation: CASSHYRNLQDTQYF.

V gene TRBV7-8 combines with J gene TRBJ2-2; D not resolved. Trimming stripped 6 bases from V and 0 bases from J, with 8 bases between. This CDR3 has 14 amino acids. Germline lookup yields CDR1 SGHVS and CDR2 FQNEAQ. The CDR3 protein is CASRPKTNTGELFF. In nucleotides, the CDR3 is TGTGCCAGCAGGCCTAAAACGAACACCGGGGAGCTGTTTTTT. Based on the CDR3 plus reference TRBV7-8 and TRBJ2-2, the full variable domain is GAGVSQSPRYKVAKRGQDVALRCDPISGHVSLFWYQQALGQGPEFLTYFQNEAQLDKSGLPSDRFFAERPEGSVSTLKIQRTQQEDSAVYLCASRPKTNTGELFFGEGSRLTVL.

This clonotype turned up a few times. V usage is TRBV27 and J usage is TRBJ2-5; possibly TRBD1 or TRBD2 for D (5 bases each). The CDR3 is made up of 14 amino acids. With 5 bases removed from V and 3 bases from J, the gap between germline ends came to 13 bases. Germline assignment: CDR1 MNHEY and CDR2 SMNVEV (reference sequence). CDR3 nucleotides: TGTGCCAGCAGTGGGACGTGGGCGGAAGAGACCCAGTACTTC. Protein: CASSGTWAEETQYF.

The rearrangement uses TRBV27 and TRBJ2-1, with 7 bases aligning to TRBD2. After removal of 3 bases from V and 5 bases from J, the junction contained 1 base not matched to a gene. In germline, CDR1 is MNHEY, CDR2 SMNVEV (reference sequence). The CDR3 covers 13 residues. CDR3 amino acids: CASSLTSHNEQFF. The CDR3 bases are TGTGCCAGCAGTTTGACTAGCCACAATGAGCAGTTCTTC.

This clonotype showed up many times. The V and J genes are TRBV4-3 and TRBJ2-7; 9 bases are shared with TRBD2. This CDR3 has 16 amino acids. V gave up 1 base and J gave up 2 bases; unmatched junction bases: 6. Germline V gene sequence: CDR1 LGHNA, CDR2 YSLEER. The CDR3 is CASSQGASGTPYEQYF. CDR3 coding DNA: TGCGCCAGCAGCCAAGGGGCTAGCGGGACCCCCTACGAGCAGTACTTC.

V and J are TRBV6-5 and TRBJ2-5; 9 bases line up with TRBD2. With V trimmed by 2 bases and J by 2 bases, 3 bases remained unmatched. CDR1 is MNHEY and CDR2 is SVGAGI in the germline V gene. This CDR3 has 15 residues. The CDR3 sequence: CASSYGGGVQETQYF. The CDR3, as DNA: TGTGCCAGCAGTTACGGCGGGGGGGTACAAGAGACCCAGTACTTC.

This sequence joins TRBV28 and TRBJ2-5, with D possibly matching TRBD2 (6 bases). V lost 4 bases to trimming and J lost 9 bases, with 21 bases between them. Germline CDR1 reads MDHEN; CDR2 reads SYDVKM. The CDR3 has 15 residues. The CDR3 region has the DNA TGTGCCAGCAGTTCGATCGCCGACTTCCGGAGGGCCCAGTACTTC. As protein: CASSSIADFRRAQYF.

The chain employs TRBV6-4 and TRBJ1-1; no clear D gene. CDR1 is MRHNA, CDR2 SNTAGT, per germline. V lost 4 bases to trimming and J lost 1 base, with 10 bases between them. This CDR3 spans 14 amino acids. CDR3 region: CASSGTGGNTEAFF. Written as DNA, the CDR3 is TGTGCCAGCAGTGGCACGGGAGGGAACACTGAAGCTTTCTTT.

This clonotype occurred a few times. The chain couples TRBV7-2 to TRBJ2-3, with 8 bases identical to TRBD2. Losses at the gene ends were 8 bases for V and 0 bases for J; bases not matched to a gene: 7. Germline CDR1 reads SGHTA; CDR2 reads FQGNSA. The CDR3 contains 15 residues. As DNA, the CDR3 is TGTGCCAGCGAGGACGGGGGGGCTAGCACAGATACGCAGTATTTT. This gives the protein CASEDGGASTDTQYF. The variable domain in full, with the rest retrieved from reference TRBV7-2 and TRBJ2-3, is GAGVSQSPSNKVTEKGKDVELRCDPISGHTALYWYRQSLGQGLEFLIYFQGNSAPDKSGLPSDRFSAERTGGSVSTLTIQRTQQEDSAVYLCASEDGGASTDTQYFGPGTRLTVL.

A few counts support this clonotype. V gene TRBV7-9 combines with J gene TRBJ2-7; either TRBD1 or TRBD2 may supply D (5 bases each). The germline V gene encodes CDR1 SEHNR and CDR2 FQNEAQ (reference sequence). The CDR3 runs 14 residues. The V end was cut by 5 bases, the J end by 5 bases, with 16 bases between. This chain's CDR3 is CASSTRDGNNEQYF. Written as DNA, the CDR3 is TGTGCCAGCAGCACCAGGGACGGGAACAACGAGCAGTACTTC.

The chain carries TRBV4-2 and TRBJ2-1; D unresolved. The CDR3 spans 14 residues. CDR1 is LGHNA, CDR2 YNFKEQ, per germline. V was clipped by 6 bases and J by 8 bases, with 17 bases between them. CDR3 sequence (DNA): TGTGCCAGCAGACACGCCATGGGGATAGATGAGCAGTTCTTC. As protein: CASRHAMGIDEQFF.

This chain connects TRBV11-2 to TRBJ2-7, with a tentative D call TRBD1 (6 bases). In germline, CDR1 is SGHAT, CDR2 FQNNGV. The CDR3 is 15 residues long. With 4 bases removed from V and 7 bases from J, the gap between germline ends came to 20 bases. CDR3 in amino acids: CASSWWRSGGGEQYF. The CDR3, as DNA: TGTGCCAGCAGCTGGTGGCGGAGTGGGGGCGGGGAGCAGTACTTC. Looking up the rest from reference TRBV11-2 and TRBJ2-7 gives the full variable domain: EAGVAQSPRYKIIEKRQSVAFWCNPISGHATLYWYQQILGQGPKLLIQFQNNGVVDDSQLPKDRFSAERLKGVDSTLKIQPAKLEDSAVYLCASSWWRSGGGEQYFGPGTRLTVT.

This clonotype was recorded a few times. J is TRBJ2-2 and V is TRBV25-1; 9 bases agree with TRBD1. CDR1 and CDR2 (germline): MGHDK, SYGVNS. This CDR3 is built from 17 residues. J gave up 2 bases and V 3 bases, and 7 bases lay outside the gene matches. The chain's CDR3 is CASSDPGQGHNTGELFF. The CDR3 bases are TGTGCCAGCAGTGACCCCGGACAGGGGCATAACACCGGGGAGCTGTTTTTT.